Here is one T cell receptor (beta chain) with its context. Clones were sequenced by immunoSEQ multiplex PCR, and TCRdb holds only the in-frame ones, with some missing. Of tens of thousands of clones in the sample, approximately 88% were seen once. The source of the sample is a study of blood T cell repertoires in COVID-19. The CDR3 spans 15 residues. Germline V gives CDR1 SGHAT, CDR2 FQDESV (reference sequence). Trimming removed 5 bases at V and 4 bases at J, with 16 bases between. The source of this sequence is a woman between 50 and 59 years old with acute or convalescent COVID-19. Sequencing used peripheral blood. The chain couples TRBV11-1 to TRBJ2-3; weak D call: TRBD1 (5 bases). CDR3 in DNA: TGTGCCAGCAGCCCGCTCGGTCAGGGTTCAGATACGCAGTATTTT. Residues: CASSPLGQGSDTQYF. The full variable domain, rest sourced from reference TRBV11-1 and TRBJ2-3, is EAEVAQSPRYKITEKSQAVAFWCDPISGHATLYWYRQILGQGPELLVQFQDESVVDDSQLPKDRFSAERLKGVDSTLKIQPAELGDSAMYLCASSPLGQGSDTQYFGPGTRLTVL.